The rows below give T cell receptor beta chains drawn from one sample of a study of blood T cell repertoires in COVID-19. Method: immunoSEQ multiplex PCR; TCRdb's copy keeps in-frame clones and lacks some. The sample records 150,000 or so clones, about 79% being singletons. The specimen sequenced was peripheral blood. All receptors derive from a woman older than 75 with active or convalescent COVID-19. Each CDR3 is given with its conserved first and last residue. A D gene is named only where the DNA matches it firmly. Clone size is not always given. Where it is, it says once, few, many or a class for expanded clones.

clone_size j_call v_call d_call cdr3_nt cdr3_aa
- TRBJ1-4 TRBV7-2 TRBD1 TGTGCCAGCAGCCGCGGGACAGCTAATGAAAAACTGTTTTTT CASSRGTANEKLFF
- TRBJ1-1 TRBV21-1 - TGTGCCAGCAGCAAAGGACAGCCGAACACTGAAGCTTTCTTT CASSKGQPNTEAFF
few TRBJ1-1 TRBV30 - TGTGCCTGGAGACGACAGAACACTGAAGCTTTCTTT CAWRRQNTEAFF
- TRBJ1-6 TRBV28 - TGTGCCAGCAGCCCCGGACGGGGTAATTCACCCCTCCACTTT CASSPGRGNSPLHF
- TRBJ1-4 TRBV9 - TGTGCCAGCAGCGTAGGATCCGCGGTCGCGACTAATGAAAAACTGTTTTTT CASSVGSAVATNEKLFF
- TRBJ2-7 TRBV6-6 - TGTGCCACTATGGGGCACCACGAGCAGTACTTC CATMGHHEQYF
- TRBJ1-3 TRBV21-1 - TGTGCCAGCAGTTTGCAAGAGGGAAACACCATATATTTT CASSLQEGNTIYF
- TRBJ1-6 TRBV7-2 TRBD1 TGTGCCAGCAGCTCCCAAGGGACAGGTTATAATTCACCCCTCCACTTT CASSSQGTGYNSPLHF
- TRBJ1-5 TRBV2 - TGTGCCAGCAGTGAGGTCAGGGGCTTCCAGCCCCAGCATTTT CASSEVRGFQPQHF
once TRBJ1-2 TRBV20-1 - TGCAGTGCTAGGGGCTGGGCGGGCTACACCTTC CSARGWAGYTF
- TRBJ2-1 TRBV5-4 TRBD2 TGTGCCAGCAGCTTTGTGGGGGGGAACAATGAGCAGTTCTTC CASSFVGGNNEQFF
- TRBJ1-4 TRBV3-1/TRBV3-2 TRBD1 TGTGCCAGCAGCCGCACAGGGGGTTCAACTAATGAAAAACTGTTTTTT CASSRTGGSTNEKLFF
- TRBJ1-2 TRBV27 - TGTGCCAGCAGTCCCGCGTTGGGCAGGGCTAACTATGGCTACACCTTC CASSPALGRANYGYTF
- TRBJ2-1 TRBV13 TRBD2 TGTGCCAGCAGCCGACGACGTTTGCGGGGGGTACACAATGAGCAGTTCTTC CASSRRRLRGVHNEQFF
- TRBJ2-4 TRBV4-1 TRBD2 TGCGCCAGCAGCCAAGATTTACTAGCGGGGAGACTAGCCCCAGGGAACATTCAGTACTTC CASSQDLLAGRLAPGNIQYF
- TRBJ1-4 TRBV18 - TGTGCCAGCTCACCATCCCCACAGACCTCTAATGAAAAACTGTTTTTT CASSPSPQTSNEKLFF
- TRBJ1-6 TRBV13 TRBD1 TGTGCCAGCAGCTTAGAACCCGGACAGGGCTATAATTCACCCCTCCACTTT CASSLEPGQGYNSPLHF
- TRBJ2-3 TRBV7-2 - TGTGCCAGCAGCTTCGGGGGGCCCCGCACAGATACGCAGTATTTT CASSFGGPRTDTQYF
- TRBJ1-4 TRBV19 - TGTGCCAGTAGGAACCAGGGGTGGAGTGAAAAACTGTTTTTT CASRNQGWSEKLFF
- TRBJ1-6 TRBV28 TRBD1 TGTGCCAGCAGTATGGACAGGGTGGGCAATTCACCCCTCCACTTT CASSMDRVGNSPLHF
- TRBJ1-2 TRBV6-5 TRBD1 TGTGCCAGCACCGGACAGGTCTATGGCTACACCTTC CASTGQVYGYTF
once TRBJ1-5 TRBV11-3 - TGTGCCAGCAGCTTAGTATGGGGGCAGGGTCAGCCCCAGCATTTT CASSLVWGQGQPQHF
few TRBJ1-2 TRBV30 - TGTGCCTGGAGTGTGGGGGGTTCGGCTGGCTACACCTTC CAWSVGGSAGYTF
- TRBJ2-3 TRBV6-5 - TGTGCCAGCAGTTTACTGGGGCGGGGGCACACAGATACGCAGTATTTT CASSLLGRGHTDTQYF
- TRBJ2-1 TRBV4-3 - TGCGCCAGCAGCCAAGATCTTTCCTGGAGCTCCTACAATGAGCAGTTCTTC CASSQDLSWSSYNEQFF
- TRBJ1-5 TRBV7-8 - TGTGCCAGCAGCTTATTGAGGGAGCCCCAGCATTTT CASSLLREPQHF
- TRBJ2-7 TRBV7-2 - TGTGCCAGCAGCTTATCCCATAGTTTATCCGAGCAGTACTTC CASSLSHSLSEQYF
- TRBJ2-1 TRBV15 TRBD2 TGTGCCACCAGCAGGAGAATAGGGACTAGCGGGGGCTACAATGAGCAGTTCTTC CATSRRIGTSGGYNEQFF
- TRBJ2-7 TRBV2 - TGTGCCAGCAGTGAATATGCCTACTCCTACGAGCAGTACTTC CASSEYAYSYEQYF
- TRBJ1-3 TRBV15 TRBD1 TGTGCCACCAGAATAAACCGAAGAAGACAGGGTGCTGGAAACACCATATATTTT CATRINRRRQGAGNTIYF
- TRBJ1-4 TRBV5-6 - TGTGCCAGCAGCTTGGTGGGGCCGGAAGAAAAACTGTTTTTT CASSLVGPEEKLFF
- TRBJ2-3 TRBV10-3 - TGTGCCATCTCGCGGGGTACTAGCACAGATACGCAGTATTTT CAISRGTSTDTQYF
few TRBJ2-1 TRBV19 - TGTGCCATAGTTGACTCCTACAATGAGCAGTTCTTC CAIVDSYNEQFF
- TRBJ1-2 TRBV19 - TGTGCCAGTAGTATTAGCAGCCTCGGTGGCTACACCTTC CASSISSLGGYTF
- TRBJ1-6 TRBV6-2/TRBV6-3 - TGTGCCAGCAGCCCTGCCGGACGGACATCTAGCTCCTATAATTCACCCCTCCACTTT CASSPAGRTSSSYNSPLHF
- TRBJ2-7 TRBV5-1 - TGCGCCAGCAGCTTGATCCTGGGCAGCGAGCAGTACTTC CASSLILGSEQYF
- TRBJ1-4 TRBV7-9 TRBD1 TGTGCCAGCAGCCCCGGACAGGGCGTAGTCATAACTAATGAAAAACTGTTTTTT CASSPGQGVVITNEKLFF
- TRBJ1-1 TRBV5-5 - TGTGCCAGCAGCTTGCTGGCGACAGGGAACACTGAAGCTTTCTTT CASSLLATGNTEAFF
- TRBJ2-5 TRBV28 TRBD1 TGTGCCAGCAGTTTAGGGGGACAGAAAGAGACCCAGTACTTC CASSLGGQKETQYF
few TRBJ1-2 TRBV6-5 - TGTGCCAGCAGCGACGGGACTCACTATGGCTACACCTTC CASSDGTHYGYTF
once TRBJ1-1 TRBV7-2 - TGTGCCAGCAGCCTCAGCGGGCTCACTGAAGCTTTCTTT CASSLSGLTEAFF
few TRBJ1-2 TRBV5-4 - TGTGCCAGCAGCCAGATGGACAGTACTAACTATGGCTACACCTTC CASSQMDSTNYGYTF
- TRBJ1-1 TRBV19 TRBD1 TGTGCCAGTAGGACTCCCCGGACAGGGATGAGCACTGAAGCTTTCTTT CASRTPRTGMSTEAFF
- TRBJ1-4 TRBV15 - TGTGCCACCAGCAGAGATCAGGGGGAAAAACTGTTTTTT CATSRDQGEKLFF
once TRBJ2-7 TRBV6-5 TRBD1 TGTGCCAGCATTACGTCATGGACAGGGATCGGCGAGCAGTACTTC CASITSWTGIGEQYF
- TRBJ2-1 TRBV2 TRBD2 TGTGCCAGCAGTGTTGGGCTAGCGGGGGGGAATGAGCAGTTCTTC CASSVGLAGGNEQFF
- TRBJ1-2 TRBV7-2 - TGTGCCAGCAGCTGGGACAACAACTATGGCTACACCTTC CASSWDNNYGYTF